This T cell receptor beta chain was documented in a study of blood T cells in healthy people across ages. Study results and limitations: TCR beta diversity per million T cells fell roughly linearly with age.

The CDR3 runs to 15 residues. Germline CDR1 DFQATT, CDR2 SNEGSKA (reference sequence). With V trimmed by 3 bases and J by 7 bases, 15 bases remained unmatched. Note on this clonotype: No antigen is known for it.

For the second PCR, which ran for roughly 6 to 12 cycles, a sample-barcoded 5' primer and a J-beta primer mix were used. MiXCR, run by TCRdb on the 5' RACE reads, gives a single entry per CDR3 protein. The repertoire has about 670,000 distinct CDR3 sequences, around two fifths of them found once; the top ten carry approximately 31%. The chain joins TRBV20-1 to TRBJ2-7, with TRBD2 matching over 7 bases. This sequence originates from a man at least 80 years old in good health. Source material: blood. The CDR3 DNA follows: TGCAGTGCTAGGGCGGCGGGACTATCTACGAATGAGCAGTACTTC. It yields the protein CSARAAGLSTNEQYF.